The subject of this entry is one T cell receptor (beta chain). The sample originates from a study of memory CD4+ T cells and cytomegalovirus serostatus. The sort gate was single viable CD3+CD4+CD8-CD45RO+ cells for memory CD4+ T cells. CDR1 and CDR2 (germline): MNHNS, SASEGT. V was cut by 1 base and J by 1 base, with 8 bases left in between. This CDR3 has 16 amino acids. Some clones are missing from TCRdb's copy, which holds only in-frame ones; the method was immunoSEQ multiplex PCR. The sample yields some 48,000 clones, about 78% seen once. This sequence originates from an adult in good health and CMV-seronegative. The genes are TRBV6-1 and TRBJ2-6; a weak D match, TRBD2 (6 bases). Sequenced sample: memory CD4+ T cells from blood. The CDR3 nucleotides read TGTGCCAGCAGTGAAGTACGGGGGTCTGGGGCCAACGTCCTGACTTTC. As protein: CASSEVRGSGANVLTF.